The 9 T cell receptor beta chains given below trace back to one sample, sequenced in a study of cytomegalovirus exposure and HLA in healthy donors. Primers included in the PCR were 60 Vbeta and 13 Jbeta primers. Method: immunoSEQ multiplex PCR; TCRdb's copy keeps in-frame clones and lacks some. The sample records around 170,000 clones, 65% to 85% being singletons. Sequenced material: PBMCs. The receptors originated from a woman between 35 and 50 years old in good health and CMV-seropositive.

The CDR3 coding sequence is TGTGCCAGCAGCTTTTTTCCAGGGACCTACGAGCAGTACTTC. Encoded protein: CASSFFPGTYEQYF. The chain employs TRBV7-2 and TRBJ2-7, with D perhaps matching TRBD1 (5 bases). The CDR3 spans 14 residues. Trimming took 3 bases from V and 2 from J, leaving 11 bases between them. Germline lookup yields CDR1 SGHTA and CDR2 FQGNSA.

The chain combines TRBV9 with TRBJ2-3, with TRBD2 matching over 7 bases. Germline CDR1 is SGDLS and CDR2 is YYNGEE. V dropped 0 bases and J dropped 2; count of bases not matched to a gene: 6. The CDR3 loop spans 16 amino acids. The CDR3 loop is CASSVVPGDYTDTQYF. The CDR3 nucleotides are TGTGCCAGCAGCGTAGTCCCGGGGGACTACACAGATACGCAGTATTTT.

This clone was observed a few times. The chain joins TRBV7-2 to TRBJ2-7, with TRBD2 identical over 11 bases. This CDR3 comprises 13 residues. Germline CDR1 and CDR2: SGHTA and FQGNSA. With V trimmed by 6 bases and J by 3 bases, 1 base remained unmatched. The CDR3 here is CASRLAGDYEQYF. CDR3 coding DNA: TGTGCCAGCAGACTAGCGGGGGACTACGAGCAGTACTTC.

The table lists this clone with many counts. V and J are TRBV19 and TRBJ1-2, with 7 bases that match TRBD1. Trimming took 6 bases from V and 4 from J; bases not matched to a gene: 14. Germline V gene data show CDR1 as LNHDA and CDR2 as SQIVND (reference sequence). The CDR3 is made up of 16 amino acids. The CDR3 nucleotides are TGTGCCAGTAGCTTACTATCGACAGGGAGCGCCTATGGCTACACCTTC. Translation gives CASSLLSTGSAYGYTF.

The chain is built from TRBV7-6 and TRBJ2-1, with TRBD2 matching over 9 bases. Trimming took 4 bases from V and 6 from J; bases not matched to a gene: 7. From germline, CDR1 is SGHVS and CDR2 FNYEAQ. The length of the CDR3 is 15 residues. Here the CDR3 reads CASSYSAGGLNEQFF. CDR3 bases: TGTGCCAGCAGCTACTCAGCGGGGGGCCTCAATGAGCAGTTCTTC.

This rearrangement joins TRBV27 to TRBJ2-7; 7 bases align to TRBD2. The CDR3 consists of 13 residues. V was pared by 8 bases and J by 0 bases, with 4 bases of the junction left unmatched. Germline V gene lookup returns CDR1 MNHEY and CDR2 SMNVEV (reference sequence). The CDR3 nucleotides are TGTGCCAGCCGGAGCGGGGTCTCCTACGAGCAGTACTTC. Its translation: CASRSGVSYEQYF.

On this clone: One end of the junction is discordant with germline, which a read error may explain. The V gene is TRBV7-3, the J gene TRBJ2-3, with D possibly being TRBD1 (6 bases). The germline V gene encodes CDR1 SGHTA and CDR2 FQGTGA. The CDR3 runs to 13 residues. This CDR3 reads CASSLSWTDAQYF. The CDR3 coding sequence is TGTGCCAGCAGCTTAAGTTGGACAGATGCGCAGTATTTT.

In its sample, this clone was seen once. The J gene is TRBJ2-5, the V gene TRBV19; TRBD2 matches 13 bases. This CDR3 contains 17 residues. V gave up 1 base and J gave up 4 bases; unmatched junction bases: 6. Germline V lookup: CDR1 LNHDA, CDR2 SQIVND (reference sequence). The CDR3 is CASSIGTSGGATETQYF. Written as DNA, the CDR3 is TGTGCCAGTAGTATAGGTACTAGCGGGGGGGCCACAGAGACCCAGTACTTC. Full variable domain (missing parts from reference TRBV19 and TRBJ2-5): DGGITQSPKYLFRKEGQNVTLSCEQNLNHDAMYWYRQDPGQGLRLIYYSQIVNDFQKGDIAEGYSVSREKKESFPLTVTSAQKNPTAFYLCASSIGTSGGATETQYFGPGTRLLVL.

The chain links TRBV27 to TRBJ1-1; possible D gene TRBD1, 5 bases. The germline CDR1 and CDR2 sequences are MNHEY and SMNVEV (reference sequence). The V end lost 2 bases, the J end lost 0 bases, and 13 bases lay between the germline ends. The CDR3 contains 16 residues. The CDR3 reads CASSLTNDRLNTEAFF. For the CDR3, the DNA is TGTGCCAGCAGTTTAACCAACGACAGATTGAACACTGAAGCTTTCTTT.